This T cell receptor beta chain derives from a study of T cell changes during pregnancy in multiple sclerosis. Data came from immunoSEQ multiplex PCR; TCRdb stores just in-frame clones and leaves some out. The table lists under 70,000 clones, about 94% of them singletons. The CDR3 has 18 residues. The sequence derives from a female donor with multiple sclerosis, enrolled in a pregnancy study. Here the sequenced sample was CD8+ T cells from peripheral blood mononuclear cells, taken after pregnancy. The V gene is TRBV21-1, the J gene TRBJ1-5; TRBD1, the table's D call, lacks a check against the DNA. TRBV21-1 is designated a pseudogene. The CDR3 sequence is CASSKAGARQRSNQPQHF. CDR3 sequence (DNA): TGTGCCAGCAGCAAAGCGGGGGCCCGGCAAAGGAGCAATCAGCCCCAGCATTTT.